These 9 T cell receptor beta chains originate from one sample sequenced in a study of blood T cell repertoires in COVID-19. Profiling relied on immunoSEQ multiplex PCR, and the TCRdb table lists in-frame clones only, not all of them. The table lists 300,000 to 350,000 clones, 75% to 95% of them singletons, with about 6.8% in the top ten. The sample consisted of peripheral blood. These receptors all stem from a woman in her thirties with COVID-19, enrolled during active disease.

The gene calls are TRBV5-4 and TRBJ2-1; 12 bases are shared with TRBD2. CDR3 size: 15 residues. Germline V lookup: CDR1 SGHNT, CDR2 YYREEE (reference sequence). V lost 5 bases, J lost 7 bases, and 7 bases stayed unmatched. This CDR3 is CASSPLAGGRNEQFF. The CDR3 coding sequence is TGTGCCAGCAGTCCTCTAGCGGGAGGGCGAAATGAGCAGTTCTTC.

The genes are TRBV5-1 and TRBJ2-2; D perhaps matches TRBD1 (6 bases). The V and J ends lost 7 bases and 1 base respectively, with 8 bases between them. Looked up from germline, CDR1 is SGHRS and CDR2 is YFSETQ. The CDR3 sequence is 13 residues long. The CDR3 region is CASSQGNTGELFF. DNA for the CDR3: TGCGCCAGCTCACAGGGGAACACCGGGGAGCTGTTTTTT.

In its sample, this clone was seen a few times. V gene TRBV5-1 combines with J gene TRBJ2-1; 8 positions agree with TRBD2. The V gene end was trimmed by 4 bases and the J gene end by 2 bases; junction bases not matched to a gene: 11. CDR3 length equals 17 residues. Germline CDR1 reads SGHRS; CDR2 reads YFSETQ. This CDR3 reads CASSSGLARGPYNEQFF. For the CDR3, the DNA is TGCGCCAGCAGCAGCGGACTAGCCCGAGGTCCCTACAATGAGCAGTTCTTC.

The CDR3 here is CASSLKSRDRGFSLHF. The CDR3 DNA sequence: TGTGCCAGCAGTTTGAAAAGCCGGGACAGGGGCTTTTCCCTCCACTTT. This rearrangement joins TRBV27 to TRBJ1-6, with 10 bases fitting TRBD1. CDR3 size: 16 residues. Germline assignment: CDR1 MNHEY and CDR2 SMNVEV (reference sequence). The J segment lost 14 bases and the V segment lost 3 bases, leaving 13 bases of the junction unmatched.

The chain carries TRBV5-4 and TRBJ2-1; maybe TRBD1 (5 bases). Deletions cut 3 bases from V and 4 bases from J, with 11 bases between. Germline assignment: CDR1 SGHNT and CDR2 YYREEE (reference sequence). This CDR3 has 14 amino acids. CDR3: CASSSRQTYNEQFF. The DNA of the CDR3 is TGTGCCAGCAGCTCCCGACAGACTTACAATGAGCAGTTCTTC.

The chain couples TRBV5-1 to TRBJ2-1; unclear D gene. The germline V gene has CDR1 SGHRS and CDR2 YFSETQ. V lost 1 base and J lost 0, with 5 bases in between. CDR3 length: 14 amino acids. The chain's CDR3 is CASSLYSSYNEQFF. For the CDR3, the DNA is TGCGCCAGCAGCTTGTACAGCTCCTACAATGAGCAGTTCTTC.

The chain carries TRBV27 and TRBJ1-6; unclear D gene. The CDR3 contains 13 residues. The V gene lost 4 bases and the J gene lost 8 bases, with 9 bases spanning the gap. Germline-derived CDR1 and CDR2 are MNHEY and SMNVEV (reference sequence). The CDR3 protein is CASSSGLYSPLHF. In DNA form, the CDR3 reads TGTGCCAGCAGTTCCGGGTTGTATTCACCCCTCCACTTT.

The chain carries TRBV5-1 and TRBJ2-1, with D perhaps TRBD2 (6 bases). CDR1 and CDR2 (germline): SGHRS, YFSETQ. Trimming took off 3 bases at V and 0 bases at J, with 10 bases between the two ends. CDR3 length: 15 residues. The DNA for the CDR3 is TGCGCCAGCAGCTCTAGCGTTAGCTCCTACAATGAGCAGTTCTTC. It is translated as CASSSSVSSYNEQFF.

CDR3 amino acids: CASSKPGGTHRNEQFF. The CDR3 coding sequence is TGTGCCAGCAGCAAGCCCGGGGGGACTCATCGCAATGAGCAGTTCTTC. The chain links TRBV28 to TRBJ2-1; 7 bases are a match to TRBD2. The CDR3 sequence is 16 residues long. V shed 6 bases and J 6 bases; nucleotides not matched to a gene: 14. Germline V gene lookup returns CDR1 MDHEN and CDR2 SYDVKM.